These 18 T cell receptor beta chains were all obtained from the same sample, sequenced in a study of identical twins. From the 5' RACE reads, TCRdb called clonotypes with MiXCR, one entry per CDR3 protein. The sample yields about 520,000 distinct CDR3 sequences, around 20% seen once. In addition, the sample was reused for a study of T cells expressing NK-cell markers.

The sequencing sample was made of CD4+ T cells sorted from blood. The receptor source for this set is a woman under 30 in good health.

V usage is TRBV20-1 and J usage is TRBJ2-3, with 7 bases identical to TRBD2. From germline, CDR1 is DFQATT and CDR2 SNEGSKA (reference sequence). The CDR3 is made up of 14 amino acids. Trimming took 7 bases from V and 0 from J; bases not matched to a gene: 7. The CDR3, as DNA: TGCAGTGGACGGGCTAGCGGTAGCACAGATACGCAGTATTTT. This translates into CSGRASGSTDTQYF.

This rearrangement joins TRBV12-3 or TRBV12-4 to TRBJ2-1; a possible D gene is TRBD1 (6 bases). This CDR3 is 13 amino acids long. Trimming shortened V by 5 bases and J by 6 bases, and 11 bases separated the two germline ends. Here the CDR3 DNA reads TGTGCCAGCAGTCCCGGACAGTTCAATGAGCAGTTCTTC. Translated, it gives CASSPGQFNEQFF.

The chain has TRBV5-6 and TRBJ1-4, with 8 bases matching TRBD1. CDR1 and CDR2 (germline): SGHDT, YYEEEE. The ends lost 1 base at V and 4 bases at J; junction bases unmatched: 9. The CDR3 extends over 17 amino acids. CDR3 amino acids: CASSLFQGAISNEKLFF. The CDR3 nucleotides are TGTGCCAGCAGCTTGTTCCAGGGGGCGATCAGTAATGAAAAACTGTTTTTT. The full variable domain, rest sourced from reference TRBV5-6 and TRBJ1-4, is DAGVTQSPTHLIKTRGQQVTLRCSPKSGHDTVSWYQQALGQGPQFIFQYYEEEERQRGNFPDRFSGHQFPNYSSELNVNALLLGDSALYLCASSLFQGAISNEKLFFGSGTQLSVL.

V is TRBV12-3 or TRBV12-4 and J is TRBJ1-1; D is unresolved. V was cut by 3 bases and J by 3 bases, with 8 bases left in between. The CDR3 contains 13 residues. The CDR3 DNA is TGTGCCAGCAGTTTTAGATCGGACACTGAAGCTTTCTTT. Its protein product is CASSFRSDTEAFF.

This chain links TRBV6-2 or TRBV6-3 with TRBJ2-1, with 7 bases identical to TRBD2. This CDR3 is 18 amino acids long. V trimming: 2 bases; J trimming: 1 base; junction bases outside the gene matches: 11. Germline V gives CDR1 MNHEY, CDR2 SVGEGT. CDR3 coding DNA: TGTGCCAGCAGTTACGGATCGAGCAGCGGGAAATCCTACAATGAGCAGTTCTTC. Its translation: CASSYGSSSGKSYNEQFF.

The chain has TRBV18 and TRBJ2-7; 9 bases are shared with TRBD1. From germline, CDR1 is KGHSH and CDR2 LQKENI. The CDR3 contains 14 residues. V lost 3 bases, J lost 6 bases, and 6 bases stayed unmatched. DNA for the CDR3: TGTGCCAGCTCACCTGGGACAGGGTCGATCGAGCAGTACTTC. Its translation is CASSPGTGSIEQYF.

The J gene is TRBJ1-1, the V gene TRBV6-6; D uncertain. This CDR3 region has 10 residues. In germline, CDR1 is MNHNY, CDR2 SVGAGI (reference sequence). V lost 2 bases to trimming and J lost 5 bases, with 0 bases between them. The CDR3 sequence: CASSYTEAFF. The CDR3 DNA reads as TGTGCCAGCAGTTACACTGAAGCTTTCTTT.

This sequence joins TRBV20-1 and TRBJ2-2; weak D call: TRBD1 (5 bases). The CDR3 sequence is 16 residues long. Looked up from germline, CDR1 is DFQATT and CDR2 is SNEGSKA (reference sequence). V lost 5 bases to trimming and J lost 4 bases, with 20 bases between them. The CDR3 sequence: CSASKAAGWVTGELFF. CDR3 nucleotide sequence: TGCAGTGCTTCCAAGGCGGCAGGGTGGGTCACCGGGGAGCTGTTTTTT.

This chain joins TRBV5-1 and TRBJ2-7, with 8 nucleotides matching TRBD1. V trimming: 3 bases; J trimming: 2 bases; junction bases outside the gene matches: 4. The CDR3 runs to 14 residues. The germline V gene encodes CDR1 SGHRS and CDR2 YFSETQ. In nucleotides, the CDR3 is TGCGCCAGCAGCTGGACAGGGAATACCTACGAGCAGTACTTC. Its protein is CASSWTGNTYEQYF.

V gene TRBV24-1 combines with J gene TRBJ2-5; D might be TRBD2 (6 bases). The length of the CDR3 is 16 residues. Trimming stripped 5 bases from V and 1 base from J, with 16 bases between. CDR1 and CDR2 from the germline V gene are KGHDR and SFDVKD. The CDR3 here is CATSAAGTSGQETQYF. The CDR3 DNA sequence: TGTGCCACCAGTGCCGCGGGGACGTCAGGCCAAGAGACCCAGTACTTC.

This chain connects TRBV7-6 to TRBJ2-7; 10 positions agree with TRBD2. V lost 1 base, J lost 5 bases, and 5 bases stayed unmatched. CDR3 length equals 15 residues. The germline V gene encodes CDR1 SGHVS and CDR2 FNYEAQ. DNA of the CDR3: TGTGCCAGCAGCTTAGTTGGGACTAGCGTCGACGAGCAGTACTTC. It is translated as CASSLVGTSVDEQYF.

This clonotype was counted between two and nine times. The chain couples TRBV28 to TRBJ2-6; D call uncertain. The V end lost 6 bases, the J end lost 0 bases, and 9 bases lay between the germline ends. In germline, CDR1 is MDHEN, CDR2 SYDVKM. This CDR3 spans 15 amino acids. The CDR3 coding sequence is TGTGCCAGCAGCTCAGTGGGCTCTGGGGCCAACGTCCTGACTTTC. Protein: CASSSVGSGANVLTF.

The chain has TRBV6-7 and TRBJ2-1, with D perhaps assigned TRBD1 or TRBD2 (6 bases each). TRBV6-7 is an ORF, with its function uncertain. The CDR3 consists of 19 residues. Deletions cut 6 bases from V and 6 bases from J, with 30 bases between. The CDR3 nucleotides read TGTGCCAGCAGACCCCGGTTCCATATAGGGGGGCGAGGAGTCAATGAGCAGTTCTTC. The encoded protein is CASRPRFHIGGRGVNEQFF.

The chain links TRBV7-9 to TRBJ1-6; D ambiguous. The CDR3 runs to 13 residues. V was clipped by 3 bases and J by 6 bases, with 6 bases between them. CDR1 and CDR2 from the germline V gene are SEHNR and FQNEAQ (reference sequence). The chain's CDR3 is CASSLTFNSPLHF. The CDR3 DNA reads as TGTGCCAGCAGCTTGACCTTTAATTCACCCCTCCACTTT.

The rearrangement links TRBV20-1 to TRBJ2-1; D not resolved. CDR3 size: 11 residues. The germline V gene encodes CDR1 DFQATT and CDR2 SNEGSKA (reference sequence). CDR3 in DNA: TGCAGCACCTGGGAAAGGGATGAGCAGTTCTTC. Its protein product is CSTWERDEQFF.

This clonotype was detected only a few times. The chain carries TRBV11-2 and TRBJ2-7; possibly TRBD2 for D (5 bases). V was trimmed by 10 bases and J by 3 bases, leaving 16 bases between them. The V gene's germline CDR1 is SGHAT and CDR2 FQNNGV. The CDR3 length is 13 residues. The CDR3 DNA follows: TGTGCCACCCGCAAGCTGAGCGGCTACGAGCAGTACTTC. It is translated as CATRKLSGYEQYF.

This clonotype was observed many times. The junction departs from germline at one end; a sequencing error may be responsible. In nucleotides, the CDR3 is TGTGCCAGCAGCGACAGGGAGACCCAGTACTTC. Translation gives CASSDRETQYF. This chain links TRBV5-1 with TRBJ2-5; perhaps TRBD1 as D (6 bases). The CDR3 is 11 residues long. Germline values: CDR1 SGHRS, CDR2 YFSETQ.

This chain uses TRBV6-5 with TRBJ2-3, with 10 bases that match TRBD2. This CDR3 spans 15 amino acids. Germline V gene sequence: CDR1 MNHEY, CDR2 SVGAGI. With 2 bases clipped from V and 10 bases from J, the junction kept 9 bases outside the gene matches. CDR3 sequence (DNA): TGTGCCAGCAGTTACGGCCTAGCGGGGGCCCGGGCGCAGTATTTT. Its protein is CASSYGLAGARAQYF.